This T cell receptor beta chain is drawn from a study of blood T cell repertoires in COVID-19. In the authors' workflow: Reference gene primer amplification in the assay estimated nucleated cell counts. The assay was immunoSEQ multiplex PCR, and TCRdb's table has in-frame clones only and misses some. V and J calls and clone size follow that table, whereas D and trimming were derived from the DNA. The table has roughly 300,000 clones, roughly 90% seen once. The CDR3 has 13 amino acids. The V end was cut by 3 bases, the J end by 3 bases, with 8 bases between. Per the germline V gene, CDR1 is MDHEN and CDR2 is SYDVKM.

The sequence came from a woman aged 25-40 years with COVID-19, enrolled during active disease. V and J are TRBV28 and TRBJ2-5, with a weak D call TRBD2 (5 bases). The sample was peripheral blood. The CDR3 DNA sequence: TGTGCCAGCAGTTTCGGGGTGGAAGAGACCCAGTACTTC. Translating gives CASSFGVEETQYF.